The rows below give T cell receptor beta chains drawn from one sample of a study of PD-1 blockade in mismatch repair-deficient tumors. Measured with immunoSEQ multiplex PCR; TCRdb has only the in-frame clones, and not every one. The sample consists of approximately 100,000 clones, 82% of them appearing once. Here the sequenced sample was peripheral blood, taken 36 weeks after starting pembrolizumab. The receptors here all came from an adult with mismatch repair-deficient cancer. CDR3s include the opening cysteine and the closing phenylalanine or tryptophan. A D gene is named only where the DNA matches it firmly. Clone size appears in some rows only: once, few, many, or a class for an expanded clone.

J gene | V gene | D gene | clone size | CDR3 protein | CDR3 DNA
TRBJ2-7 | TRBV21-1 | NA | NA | CASSARGISYSYEQYF | TGTGCCAGCAGCGCCCGGGGGATATCTTACTCCTACGAGCAGTACTTC
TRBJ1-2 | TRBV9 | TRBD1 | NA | CASSVGDRGYGYTF | TGTGCCAGCAGCGTAGGAGACAGGGGCTATGGCTACACCTTC
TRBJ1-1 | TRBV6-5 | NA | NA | CASSYASFAHEAFF | TGTGCCAGCAGTTACGCTAGTTTCGCCCATGAAGCTTTCTTT
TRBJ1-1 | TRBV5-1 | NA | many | CASSLGSWGFF | TGCGCCAGCAGCTTGGGATCCTGGGGTTTCTTT
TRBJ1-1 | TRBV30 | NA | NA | CAWINLGTEAFF | TGTGCCTGGATTAATCTAGGCACTGAAGCTTTCTTT
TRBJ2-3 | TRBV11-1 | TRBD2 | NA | CASRLLTSGSVADTQYF | TGTGCCAGCAGATTGCTGACTAGCGGGAGTGTGGCAGATACGCAGTATTTT
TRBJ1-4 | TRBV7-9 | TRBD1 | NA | CASSSDRGGEKLFF | TGTGCCAGCAGCTCCGACAGGGGAGGGGAAAAACTGTTTTTT
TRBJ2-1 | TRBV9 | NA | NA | CASSVDAGRSYNEQFF | TGTGCCAGCAGCGTAGATGCGGGACGCTCCTACAATGAGCAGTTCTTC
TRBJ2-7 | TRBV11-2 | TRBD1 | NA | CASSLGTGDEQYF | TGTGCCAGCAGCTTAGGGACAGGGGACGAGCAGTACTTC
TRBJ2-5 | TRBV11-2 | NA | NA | CASSFSRSAETQYF | TGTGCCAGCAGCTTCTCGCGGAGCGCGGAGACCCAGTACTTC
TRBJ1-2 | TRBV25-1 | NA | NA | CASRETDSYGYTF | TGTGCCAGCAGAGAAACGGACAGCTATGGCTACACCTTC
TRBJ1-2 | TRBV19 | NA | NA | CASSFATASNYGYTF | TGTGCCAGTAGTTTCGCGACCGCTAGTAACTATGGCTACACCTTC
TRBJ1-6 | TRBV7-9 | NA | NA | CASSSGARDSPLHF | TGTGCCAGCAGCTCGGGGGCTCGGGATTCACCCCTCCACTTT
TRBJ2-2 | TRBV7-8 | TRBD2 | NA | CASSQELLAGWLITGELFF | TGTGCCAGCAGCCAAGAGTTACTAGCGGGATGGTTGATTACCGGGGAGCTGTTTTTT
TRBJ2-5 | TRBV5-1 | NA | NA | CASSRFGETQYF | TGCGCCAGCAGTCGTTTTGGGGAGACCCAGTACTTC
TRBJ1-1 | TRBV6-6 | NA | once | CASKGRTGSNTEAFF | TGTGCCAGCAAAGGCAGGACGGGTTCGAACACTGAAGCTTTCTTT
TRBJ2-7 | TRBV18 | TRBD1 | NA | CASSPGQGSYEQYF | TGTGCCAGCTCACCGGGACAGGGGTCCTACGAGCAGTACTTC
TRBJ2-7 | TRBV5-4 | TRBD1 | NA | CASSFGIKNRGQYEQYF | TGTGCCAGCAGCTTCGGGATAAAGAACAGGGGTCAATACGAGCAGTACTTC
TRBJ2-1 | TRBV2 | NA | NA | CASTINRAPGNEQFF | TGTGCCAGCACTATAAACCGGGCCCCGGGAAATGAGCAGTTCTTC
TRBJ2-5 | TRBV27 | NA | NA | CASSLSPLGSTQYF | TGTGCCAGCAGTTTATCTCCCCTAGGATCGACCCAGTACTTC
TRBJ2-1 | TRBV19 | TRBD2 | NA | CATLTSGLYNEQFF | TGTGCCACCTTGACTAGCGGGTTGTACAATGAGCAGTTCTTC
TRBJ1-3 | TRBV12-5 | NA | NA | CASGLVPGLAMGNTIYF | TGTGCTAGTGGTTTGGTCCCCGGACTAGCCATGGGAAACACCATATATTTT
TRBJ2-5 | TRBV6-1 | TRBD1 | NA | CASSAPNRGAETQYF | TGTGCCAGCAGTGCTCCGAACAGGGGCGCAGAGACCCAGTACTTC
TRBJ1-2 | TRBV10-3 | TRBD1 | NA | CAIMATGGSGYTF | TGTGCCATCATGGCGACAGGGGGCTCTGGCTACACCTTC
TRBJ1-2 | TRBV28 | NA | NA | CASSLSTSTGGNYGYTF | TGTGCCAGCAGTTTATCCACCTCGACGGGTGGTAACTATGGCTACACCTTC
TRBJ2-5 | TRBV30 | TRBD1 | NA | CAWSVRTGRGETQYF | TGTGCCTGGAGTGTCCGGACAGGGCGAGGAGAGACCCAGTACTTC
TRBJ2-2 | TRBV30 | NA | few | CAWSRDNTGELFF | TGTGCCTGGAGCCGGGACAACACCGGGGAGCTGTTTTTT